This T cell receptor beta chain was identified during a study of T cell changes during pregnancy in multiple sclerosis (dated by TCRdb to about 2019). Broadly, across the study: Changes in the T cell repertoire over the course of pregnancy were examined in this study in women with multiple sclerosis.

The library was built by means of the immunoSEQ multiplex PCR assay. The table was pulled from immuneACCESS by TCRdb, which kept in-frame rearrangements only. Such tables lose some clones; where checked, under half of the loss comes from unresolved V genes, and the rest has no known cause. For this sample the table gives about 44,000 clones, of which about 96% were detected only once. Roughly 0.9% of the sample comes from the top ten. Comment on this clone: What this receptor recognizes is not known. The input lacks base qualities; no much larger clone sits a single base away.

The germline V gene encodes CDR1 SGHVS and CDR2 FNYEAQ. Spanning cysteine to phenylalanine, the CDR3 consists of 15 amino acids. Only the CDR3 DNA is retained, 45 bases long and in frame from the first base. The junction shows trimming of 2 bases on V and 4 bases on J, and the gene matches do not reach 5 bases of it. The sequencing here drew on peripheral blood, taken in the second trimester of pregnancy. The chain was built from TRBV7-6 and TRBJ2-5; TRBD1 fits 9 bases in the junction. The origin of this receptor is a female donor with multiple sclerosis, enrolled in a pregnancy study. The nucleotide sequence reads TGTGCCAGCAGCTTAATTACAGGGGGCCGAGAGACCCAGTACTTC. This sequence encodes CASSLITGGRETQYF.